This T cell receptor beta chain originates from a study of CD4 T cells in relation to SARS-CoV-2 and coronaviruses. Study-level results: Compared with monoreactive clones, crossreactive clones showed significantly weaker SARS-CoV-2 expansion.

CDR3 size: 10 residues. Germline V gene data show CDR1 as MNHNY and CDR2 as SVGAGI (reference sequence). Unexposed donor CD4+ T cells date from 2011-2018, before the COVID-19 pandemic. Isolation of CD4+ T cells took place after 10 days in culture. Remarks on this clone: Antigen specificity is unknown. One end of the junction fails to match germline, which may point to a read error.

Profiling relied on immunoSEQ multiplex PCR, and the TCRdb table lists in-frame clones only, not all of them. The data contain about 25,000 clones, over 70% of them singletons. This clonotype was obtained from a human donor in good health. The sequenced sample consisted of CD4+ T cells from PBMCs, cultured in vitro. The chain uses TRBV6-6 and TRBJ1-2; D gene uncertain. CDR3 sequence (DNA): TGTGCCAGCAGTTACGAGTCGCGGAACTTC. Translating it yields CASSYESRNF.